This T cell receptor (beta chain) was captured in a study of blood T cells in healthy people across ages. Germline trimming cut 1 base from V and 6 bases from J; bases unmatched to any gene: 19. The CDR3 totals 20 residues. Germline V gene data show CDR1 as DFQATT and CDR2 as SNEGSKA (reference sequence). Per-sample PBMC isolation yielded at least 6.5 million cells. The authors extracted at least 5 micrograms of total RNA per sample. Primed by a sample-barcoded 5' primer and a J-beta primer mix, a second PCR proceeded for 7 to 11 cycles. TCRdb recomputed calls from the 5' RACE reads with MiXCR, one row per CDR3 protein. In the table there are roughly 800,000 distinct CDR3 sequences, about 53% of which are singletons.

This receptor was obtained from a man older than 75 in good health. The rearrangement joins TRBV20-1 to TRBJ2-1; 12 bases align to TRBD2. The specimen sequenced was blood. The chain's CDR3 is CSARGLDPGLAGVAGNEQFF. In DNA form, the CDR3 reads TGCAGTGCTAGAGGATTGGATCCGGGACTAGCGGGTGTGGCGGGCAATGAGCAGTTCTTC.